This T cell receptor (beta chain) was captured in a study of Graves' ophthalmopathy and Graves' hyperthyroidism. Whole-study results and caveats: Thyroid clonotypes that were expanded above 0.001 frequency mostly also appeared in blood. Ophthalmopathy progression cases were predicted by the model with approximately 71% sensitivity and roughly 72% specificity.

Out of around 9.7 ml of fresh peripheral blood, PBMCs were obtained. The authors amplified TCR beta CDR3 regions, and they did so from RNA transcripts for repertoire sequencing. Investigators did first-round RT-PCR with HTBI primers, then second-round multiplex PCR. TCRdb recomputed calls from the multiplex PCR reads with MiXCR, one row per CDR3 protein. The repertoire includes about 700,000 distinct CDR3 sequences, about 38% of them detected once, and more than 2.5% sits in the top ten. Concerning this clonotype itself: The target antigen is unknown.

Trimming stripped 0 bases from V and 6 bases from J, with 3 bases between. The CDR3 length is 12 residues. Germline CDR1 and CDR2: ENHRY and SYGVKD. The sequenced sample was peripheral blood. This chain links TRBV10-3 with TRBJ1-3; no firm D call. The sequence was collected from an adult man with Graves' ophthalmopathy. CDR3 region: CAISESLNTIYF. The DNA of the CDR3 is TGTGCCATCAGTGAGTCCTTAAACACCATATATTTT.